The clone carrying this T cell receptor (beta chain) was seen at least ten times. The antigen is not known. Amplified TCR beta CDR3 regions derived from RNA transcripts. During a first-round RT-PCR of the TCR CDR3, the HTBI primer set was used. Each CDR3 protein gets one entry after TCRdb re-called the multiplex PCR reads with MiXCR. The sample contains around 450,000 distinct CDR3 sequences, 12% to 15% of which appear only once. The data stem from a study of T cells in Graves' hyperthyroidism and ophthalmopathy. Overall study results and limits: Clonotypes that were expanded in thyroid above 0.001 mostly appeared in blood too.

The CDR3 spans 13 residues. From germline, CDR1 is SGHTA and CDR2 FQGNSA. V dropped 5 bases and J dropped 6; count of bases not matched to a gene: 3. With a duration under 2 months, the hyperthyroidism was newly diagnosed in patients aged 18 to 65. Diagnoses were made from clinical symptoms, serum measures (thyroxine and TRAb), thyroid ultrasound and orbital computed tomography. The rearrangement links TRBV7-2 to TRBJ2-1, with 8 bases matching TRBD1. The specimen was blood. The TCR comes from a woman under 30 with Graves' hyperthyroidism. CDR3 nucleotide sequence: TGTGCCAGCAGCCGAACAGGGGGCAATGAGCAGTTCTTC. Translated, it gives CASSRTGGNEQFF. Supplemented by reference TRBV7-2 and TRBJ2-1, the full variable domain reads GAGVSQSPSNKVTEKGKDVELRCDPISGHTALYWYRQSLGQGLEFLIYFQGNSAPDKSGLPSDRFSAERTGGSVSTLTIQRTQQEDSAVYLCASSRTGGNEQFFGPGTRLTVL.